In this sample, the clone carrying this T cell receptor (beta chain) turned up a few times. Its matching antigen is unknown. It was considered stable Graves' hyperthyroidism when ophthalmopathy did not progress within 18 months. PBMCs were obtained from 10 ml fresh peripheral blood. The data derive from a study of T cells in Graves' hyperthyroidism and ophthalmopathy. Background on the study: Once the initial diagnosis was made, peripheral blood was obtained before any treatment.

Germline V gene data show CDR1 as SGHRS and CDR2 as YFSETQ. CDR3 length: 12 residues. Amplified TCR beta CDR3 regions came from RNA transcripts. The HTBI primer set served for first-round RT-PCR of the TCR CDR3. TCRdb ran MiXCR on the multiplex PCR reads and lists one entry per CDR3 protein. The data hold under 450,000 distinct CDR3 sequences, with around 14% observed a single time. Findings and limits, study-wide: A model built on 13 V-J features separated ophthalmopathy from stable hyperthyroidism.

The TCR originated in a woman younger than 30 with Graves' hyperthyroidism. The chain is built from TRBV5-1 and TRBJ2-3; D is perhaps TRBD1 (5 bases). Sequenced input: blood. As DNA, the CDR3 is TGCGCGTCAGGGCTTGTCACAGATACGCAGTATTTT. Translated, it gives CASGLVTDTQYF.